This entry is about one T cell receptor beta chain. Clones were read by immunoSEQ multiplex PCR, and TCRdb kept only the in-frame ones, dropping some. The sample has tens of thousands of clones, roughly 87% seen once; the top ten hold around 13%. This record belongs to a study of OX40 agonist ivuxolimab in advanced cancers. Background on the study: While on treatment, patients had intravenous ivuxolimab at 0.01 to 10 mg/kg every 2 weeks. Every patient in dose escalation had hepatocellular carcinoma, melanoma, renal cell or head and neck cancer.

Specimen: CD4+ or CD8+ T cells sorted from blood, collected in a trial of the OX40 agonist ivuxolimab. The receptor was derived from an adult with an advanced solid tumor such as melanoma, head and neck, liver or kidney cancer.

The CDR3 DNA reads as TGTGCCATCAGTGAGTCGGCGAGCTACACCTTC. This translates into CAISESASYTF. The chain has TRBV10-3 and TRBJ1-2; D is ambiguous. Germline V gene data show CDR1 as ENHRY and CDR2 as SYGVKD. CDR3 length: 11 amino acids. The germline V and J ends were trimmed by 0 bases and 9 bases, with 5 bases remaining between them.